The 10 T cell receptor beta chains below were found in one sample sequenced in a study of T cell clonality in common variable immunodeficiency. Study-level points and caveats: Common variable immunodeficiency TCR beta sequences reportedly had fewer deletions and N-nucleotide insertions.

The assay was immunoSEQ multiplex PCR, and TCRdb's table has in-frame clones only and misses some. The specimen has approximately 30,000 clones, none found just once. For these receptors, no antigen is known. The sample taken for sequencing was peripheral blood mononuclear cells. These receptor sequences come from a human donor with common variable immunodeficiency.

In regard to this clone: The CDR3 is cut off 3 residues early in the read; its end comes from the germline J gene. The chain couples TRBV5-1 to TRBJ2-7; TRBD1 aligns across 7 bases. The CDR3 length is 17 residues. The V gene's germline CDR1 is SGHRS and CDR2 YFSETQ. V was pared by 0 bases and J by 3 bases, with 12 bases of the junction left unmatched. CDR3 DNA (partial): TGCGCCAGCAGCTTGGGGGGGCTCGGGACAGAGAGCTACGAG. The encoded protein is CASSLGGLGTESYE. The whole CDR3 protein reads CASSLGGLGTESYEQYF.

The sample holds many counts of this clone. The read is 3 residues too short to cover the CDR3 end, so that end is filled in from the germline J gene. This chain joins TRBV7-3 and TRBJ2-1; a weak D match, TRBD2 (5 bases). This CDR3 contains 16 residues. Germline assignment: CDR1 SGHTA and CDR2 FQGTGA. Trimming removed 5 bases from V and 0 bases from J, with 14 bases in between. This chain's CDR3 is CASSPGLASSYNEQFF. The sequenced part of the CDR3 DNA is TGTGCCAGCAGCCCGGGGTTGGCGAGCTCCTACAATGAG. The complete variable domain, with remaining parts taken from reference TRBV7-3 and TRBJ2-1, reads GAGVSQTPSNKVTEKGKYVELRCDPISGHTALYWYRQSLGQGPEFLIYFQGTGAADDSGLPNDRFFAVRPEGSVSTLKIQRTERGDSAVYLCASSPGLASSYNEQFFGPGTRLTVL.

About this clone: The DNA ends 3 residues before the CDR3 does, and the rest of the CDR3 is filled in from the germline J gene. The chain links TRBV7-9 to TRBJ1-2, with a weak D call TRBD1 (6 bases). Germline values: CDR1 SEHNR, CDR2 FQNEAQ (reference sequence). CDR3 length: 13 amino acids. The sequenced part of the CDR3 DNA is TGTGCCAGCAGCCCACGGGACATTTTTGCC. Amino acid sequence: CASSPRDIFA. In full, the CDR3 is CASSPRDIFAYTF.

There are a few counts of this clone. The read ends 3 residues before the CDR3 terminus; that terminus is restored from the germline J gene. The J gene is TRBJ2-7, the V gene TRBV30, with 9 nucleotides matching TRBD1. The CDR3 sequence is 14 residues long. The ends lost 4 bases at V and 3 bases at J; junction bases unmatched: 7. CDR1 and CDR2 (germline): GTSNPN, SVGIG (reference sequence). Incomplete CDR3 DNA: TGTGCCTGGAATCGCGGGACAGGGTTCTACGAG. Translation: CAWNRGTGFYE. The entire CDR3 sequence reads CAWNRGTGFYEQYF.

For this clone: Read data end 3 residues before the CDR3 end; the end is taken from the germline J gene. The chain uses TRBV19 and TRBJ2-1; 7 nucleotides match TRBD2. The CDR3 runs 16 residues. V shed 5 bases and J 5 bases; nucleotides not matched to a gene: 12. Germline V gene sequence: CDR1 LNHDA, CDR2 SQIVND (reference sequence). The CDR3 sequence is CASSSLWASGNNEQFF. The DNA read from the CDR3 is TGTGCCAGTAGTTCGTTGTGGGCTAGCGGAAACAATGAG.

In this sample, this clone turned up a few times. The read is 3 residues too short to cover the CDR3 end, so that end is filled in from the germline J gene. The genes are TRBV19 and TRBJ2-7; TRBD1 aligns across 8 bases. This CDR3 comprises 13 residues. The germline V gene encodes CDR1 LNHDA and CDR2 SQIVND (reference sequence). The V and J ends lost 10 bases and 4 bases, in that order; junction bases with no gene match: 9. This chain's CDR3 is CATQGDRRYEQYF. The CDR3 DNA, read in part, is TGTGCCACCCAGGGGGACAGGCGGTACGAG.

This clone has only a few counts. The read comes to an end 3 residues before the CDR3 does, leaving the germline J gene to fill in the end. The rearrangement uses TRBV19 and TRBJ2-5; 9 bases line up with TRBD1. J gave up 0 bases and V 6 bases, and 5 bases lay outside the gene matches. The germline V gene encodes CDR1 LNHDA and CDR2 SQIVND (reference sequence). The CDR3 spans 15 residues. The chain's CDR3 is CASRRTGAYQETQYF. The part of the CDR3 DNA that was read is TGTGCCAGTAGGCGGACAGGGGCGTACCAAGAGACC. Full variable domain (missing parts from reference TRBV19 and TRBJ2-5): DGGITQSPKYLFRKEGQNVTLSCEQNLNHDAMYWYRQDPGQGLRLIYYSQIVNDFQKGDIAEGYSVSREKKESFPLTVTSAQKNPTAFYLCASRRTGAYQETQYFGPGTRLLVL.

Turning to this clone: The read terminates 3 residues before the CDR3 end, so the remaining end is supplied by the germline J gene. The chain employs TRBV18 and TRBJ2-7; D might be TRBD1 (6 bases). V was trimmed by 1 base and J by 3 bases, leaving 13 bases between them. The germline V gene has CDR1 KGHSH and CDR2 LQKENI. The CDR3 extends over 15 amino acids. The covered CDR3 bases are TGTGCCAGCTCACCACTGGGCAGGGGAGTCTACGAG. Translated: CASSPLGRGVYE. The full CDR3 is CASSPLGRGVYEQYF.

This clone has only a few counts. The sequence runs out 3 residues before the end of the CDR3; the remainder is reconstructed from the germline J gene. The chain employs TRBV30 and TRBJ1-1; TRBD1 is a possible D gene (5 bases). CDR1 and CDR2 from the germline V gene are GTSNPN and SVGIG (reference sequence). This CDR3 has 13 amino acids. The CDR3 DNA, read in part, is TGTGCCTGGAGTGTTATAGTCGCAGGGAGA. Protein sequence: CAWSVIVAGR. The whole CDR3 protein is CAWSVIVAGRAFF.

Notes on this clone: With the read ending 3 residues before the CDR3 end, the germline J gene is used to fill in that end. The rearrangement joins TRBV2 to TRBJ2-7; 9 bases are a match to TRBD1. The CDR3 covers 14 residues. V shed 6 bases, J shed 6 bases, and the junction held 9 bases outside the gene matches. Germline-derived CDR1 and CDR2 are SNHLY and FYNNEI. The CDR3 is CASRRDRVPSEQYF. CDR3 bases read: TGTGCCAGCAGGAGGGACAGGGTTCCAAGCGAG.